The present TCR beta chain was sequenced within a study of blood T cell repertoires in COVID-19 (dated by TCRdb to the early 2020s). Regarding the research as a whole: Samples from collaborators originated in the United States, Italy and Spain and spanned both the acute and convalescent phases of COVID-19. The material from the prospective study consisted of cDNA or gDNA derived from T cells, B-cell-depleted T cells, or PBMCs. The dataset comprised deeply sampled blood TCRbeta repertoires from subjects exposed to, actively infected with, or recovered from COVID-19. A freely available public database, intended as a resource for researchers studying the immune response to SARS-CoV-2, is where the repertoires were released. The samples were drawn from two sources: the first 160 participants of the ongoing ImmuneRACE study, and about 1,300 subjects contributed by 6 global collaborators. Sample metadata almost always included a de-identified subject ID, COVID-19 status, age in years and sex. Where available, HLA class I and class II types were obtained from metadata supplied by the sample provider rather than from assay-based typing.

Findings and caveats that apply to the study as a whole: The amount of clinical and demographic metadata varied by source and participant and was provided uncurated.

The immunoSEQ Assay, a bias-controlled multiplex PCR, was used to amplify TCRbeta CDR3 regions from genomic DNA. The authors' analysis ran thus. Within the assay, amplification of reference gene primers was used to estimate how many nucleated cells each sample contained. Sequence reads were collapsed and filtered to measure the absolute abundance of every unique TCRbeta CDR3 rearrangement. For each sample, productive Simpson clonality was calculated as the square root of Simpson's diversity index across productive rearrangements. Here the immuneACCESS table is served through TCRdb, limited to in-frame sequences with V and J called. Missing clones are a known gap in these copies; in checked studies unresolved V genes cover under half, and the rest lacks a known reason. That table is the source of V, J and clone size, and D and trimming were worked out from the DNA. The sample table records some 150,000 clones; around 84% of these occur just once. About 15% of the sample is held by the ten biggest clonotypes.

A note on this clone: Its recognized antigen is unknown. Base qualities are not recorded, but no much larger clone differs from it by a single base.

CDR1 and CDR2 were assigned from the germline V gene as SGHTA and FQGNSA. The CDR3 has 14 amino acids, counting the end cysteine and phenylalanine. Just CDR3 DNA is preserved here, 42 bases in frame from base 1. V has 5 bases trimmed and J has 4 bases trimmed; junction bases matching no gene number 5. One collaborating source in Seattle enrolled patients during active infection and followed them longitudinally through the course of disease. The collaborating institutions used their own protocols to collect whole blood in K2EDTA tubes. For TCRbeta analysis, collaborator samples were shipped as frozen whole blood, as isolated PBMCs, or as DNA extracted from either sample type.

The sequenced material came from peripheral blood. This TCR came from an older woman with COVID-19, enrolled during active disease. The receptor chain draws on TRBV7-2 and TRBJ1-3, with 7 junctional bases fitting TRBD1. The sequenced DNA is TGTGCCAGCAGCCCAGGGACAGTCGGAAACACCATATATTTT. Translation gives CASSPGTVGNTIYF.